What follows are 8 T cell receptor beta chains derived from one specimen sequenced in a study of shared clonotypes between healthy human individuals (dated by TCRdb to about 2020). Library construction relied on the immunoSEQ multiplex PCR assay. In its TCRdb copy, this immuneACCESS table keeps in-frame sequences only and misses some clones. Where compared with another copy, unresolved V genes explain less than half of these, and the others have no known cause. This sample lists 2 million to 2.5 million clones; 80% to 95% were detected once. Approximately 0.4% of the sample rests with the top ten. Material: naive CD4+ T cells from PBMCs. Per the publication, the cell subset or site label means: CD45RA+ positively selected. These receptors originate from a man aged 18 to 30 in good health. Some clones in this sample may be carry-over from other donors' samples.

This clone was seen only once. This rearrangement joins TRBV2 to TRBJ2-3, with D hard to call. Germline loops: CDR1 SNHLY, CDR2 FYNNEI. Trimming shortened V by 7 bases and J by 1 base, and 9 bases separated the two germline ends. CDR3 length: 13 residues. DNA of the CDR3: TGTGCCAGCACTGGCTGGGGCACAGATACGCAGTATTTT. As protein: CASTGWGTDTQYF.

The CDR3 reads CASCRDRVRNEQFF. The CDR3 DNA reads as TGTGCCAGCTGCCGGGACAGGGTACGCAATGAGCAGTTCTTC. The rearrangement joins TRBV6-5 to TRBJ2-1; TRBD1 aligns across 9 bases. Germline V CDR1 and CDR2: MNHEY, SVGAGI. V trimming: 8 bases; J trimming: 6 bases; junction bases outside the gene matches: 8. CDR3 length equals 14 residues.

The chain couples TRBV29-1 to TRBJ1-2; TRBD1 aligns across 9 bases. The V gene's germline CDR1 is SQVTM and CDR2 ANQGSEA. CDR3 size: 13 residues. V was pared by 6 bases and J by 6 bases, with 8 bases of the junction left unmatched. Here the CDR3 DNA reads TGCAGCGTGCAGGGACAGGGTGCAAATGGCTACACCTTC. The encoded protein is CSVQGQGANGYTF.

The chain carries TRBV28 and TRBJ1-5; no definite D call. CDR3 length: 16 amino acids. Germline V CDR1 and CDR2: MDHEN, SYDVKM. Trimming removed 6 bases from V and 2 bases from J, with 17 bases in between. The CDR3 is CASRSGGIVGNQPQHF. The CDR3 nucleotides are TGTGCCAGCAGGTCAGGAGGGATCGTGGGCAATCAGCCCCAGCATTTT.

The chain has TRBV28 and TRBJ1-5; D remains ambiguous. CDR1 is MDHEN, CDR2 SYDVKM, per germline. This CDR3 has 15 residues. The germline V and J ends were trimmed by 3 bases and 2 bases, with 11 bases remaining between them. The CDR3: CASSFRSQGNQPQHF. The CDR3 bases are TGTGCCAGCAGTTTTCGGTCGCAGGGCAATCAGCCCCAGCATTTT.

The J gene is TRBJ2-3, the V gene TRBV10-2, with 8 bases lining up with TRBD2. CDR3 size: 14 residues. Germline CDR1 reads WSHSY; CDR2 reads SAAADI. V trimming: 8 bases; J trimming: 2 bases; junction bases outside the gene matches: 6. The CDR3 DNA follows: TGCGCCAGCCTGACTAGCGCTAACACAGATACGCAGTATTTT. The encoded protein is CASLTSANTDTQYF.

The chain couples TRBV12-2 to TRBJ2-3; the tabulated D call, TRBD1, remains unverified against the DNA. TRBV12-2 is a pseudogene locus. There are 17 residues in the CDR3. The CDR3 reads CASRPDRRTGSTDTQYF. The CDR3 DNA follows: TGTGCAAGTCGCCCAGACCGGAGGACAGGGAGCACAGATACGCAGTATTTT.

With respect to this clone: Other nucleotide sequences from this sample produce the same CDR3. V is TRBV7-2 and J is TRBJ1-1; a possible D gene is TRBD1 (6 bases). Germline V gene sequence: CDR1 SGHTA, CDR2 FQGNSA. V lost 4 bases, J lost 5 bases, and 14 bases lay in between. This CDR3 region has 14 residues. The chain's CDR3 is CASSYLQGGTEAFF. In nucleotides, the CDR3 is TGTGCCAGCAGCTACTTACAGGGAGGTACTGAAGCTTTCTTT.